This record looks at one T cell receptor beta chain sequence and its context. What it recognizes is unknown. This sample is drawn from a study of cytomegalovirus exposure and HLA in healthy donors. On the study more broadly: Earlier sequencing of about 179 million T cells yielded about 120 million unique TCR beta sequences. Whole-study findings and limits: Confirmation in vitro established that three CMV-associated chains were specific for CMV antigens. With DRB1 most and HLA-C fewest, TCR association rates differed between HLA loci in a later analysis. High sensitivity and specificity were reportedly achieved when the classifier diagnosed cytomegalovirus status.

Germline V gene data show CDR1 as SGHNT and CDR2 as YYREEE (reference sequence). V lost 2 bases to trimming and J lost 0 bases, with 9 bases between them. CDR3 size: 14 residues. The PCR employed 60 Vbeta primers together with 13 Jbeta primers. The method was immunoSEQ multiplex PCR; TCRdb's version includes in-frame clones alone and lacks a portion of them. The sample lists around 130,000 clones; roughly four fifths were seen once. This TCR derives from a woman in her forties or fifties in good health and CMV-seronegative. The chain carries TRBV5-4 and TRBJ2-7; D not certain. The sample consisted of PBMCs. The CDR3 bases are TGTGCCAGCAGCTTCCCAGACAACTCCTACGAGCAGTACTTC. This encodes CASSFPDNSYEQYF.